This T cell receptor (beta chain) was retrieved from a study of radiotherapy plus CTLA-4 blockade in lung cancer. Produced via immunoSEQ multiplex PCR; TCRdb's table is partial and in-frame only. The table has around 80,000 clones, 60% to 85% seen once. Turning to this clone: Its antigen remains unknown.

General study points: With interferon-beta, early dynamics of blood T cell clones were reported to best predict response.

The specimen was peripheral blood, collected from a patient treated with radiotherapy plus ipilimumab. This receptor was identified in a human donor with non-small cell lung cancer whose response to radiotherapy plus ipilimumab could not be evaluated. Some clones in this sample may be carry-over from other donors' samples.

CDR3 protein: CAWSVRNSINEQFF. The CDR3 coding sequence is TGTGCCTGGAGTGTACGTAATAGCATCAATGAGCAGTTCTTC. J is TRBJ2-1 and V is TRBV30; D gene ambiguous. Trimming removed 0 bases from V and 6 bases from J, with 12 bases in between. The CDR3 is 14 residues long. In germline, CDR1 is GTSNPN, CDR2 SVGIG (reference sequence). Looking up the rest from reference TRBV30 and TRBJ2-1 gives the full variable domain: SQTIHQWPATLVQPVGSPLSLECTVEGTSNPNLYWYRQAAGRGLQLLFYSVGIGQISSEVPQNLSASRPQDRQFILSSKKLLLSDSGFYLCAWSVRNSINEQFFGPGTRLTVL.